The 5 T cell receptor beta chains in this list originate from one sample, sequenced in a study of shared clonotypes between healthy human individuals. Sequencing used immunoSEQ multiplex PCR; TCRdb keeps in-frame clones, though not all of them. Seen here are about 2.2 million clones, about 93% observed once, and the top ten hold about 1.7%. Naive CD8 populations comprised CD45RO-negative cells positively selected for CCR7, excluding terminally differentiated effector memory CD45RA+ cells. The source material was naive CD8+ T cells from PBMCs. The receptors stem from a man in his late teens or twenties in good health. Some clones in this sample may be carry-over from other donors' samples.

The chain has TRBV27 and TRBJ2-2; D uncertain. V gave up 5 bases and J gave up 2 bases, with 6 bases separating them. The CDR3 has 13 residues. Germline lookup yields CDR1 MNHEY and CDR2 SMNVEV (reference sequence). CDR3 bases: TGTGCCAGCAGTAATCCAAACACCGGGGAGCTGTTTTTT. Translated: CASSNPNTGELFF.

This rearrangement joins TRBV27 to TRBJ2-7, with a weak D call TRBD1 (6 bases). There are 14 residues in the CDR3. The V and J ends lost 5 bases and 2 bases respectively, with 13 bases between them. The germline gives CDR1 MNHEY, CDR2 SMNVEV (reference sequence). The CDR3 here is CASSPMGAPYEQYF. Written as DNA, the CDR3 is TGTGCCAGCAGTCCCATGGGGGCACCCTACGAGCAGTACTTC.

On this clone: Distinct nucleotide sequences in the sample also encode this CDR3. CDR3 residues: CASSVDRGGYGYTF. CDR3 nucleotide sequence: TGTGCCAGCAGCGTAGACAGGGGCGGCTATGGCTACACCTTC. The chain is built from TRBV9 and TRBJ1-2, with TRBD1 matching over 7 bases. V trimming: 0 bases; J trimming: 4 bases; junction bases outside the gene matches: 3. The germline CDR1 and CDR2 sequences are SGDLS and YYNGEE. CDR3 size: 14 residues.

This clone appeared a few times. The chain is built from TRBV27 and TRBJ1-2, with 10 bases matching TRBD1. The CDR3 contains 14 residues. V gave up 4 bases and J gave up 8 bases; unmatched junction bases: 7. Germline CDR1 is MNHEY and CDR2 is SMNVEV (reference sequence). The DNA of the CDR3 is TGTGCCAGCAGTTCGGGACAGGGGTTTCTGGGCTACACCTTC. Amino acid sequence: CASSSGQGFLGYTF.

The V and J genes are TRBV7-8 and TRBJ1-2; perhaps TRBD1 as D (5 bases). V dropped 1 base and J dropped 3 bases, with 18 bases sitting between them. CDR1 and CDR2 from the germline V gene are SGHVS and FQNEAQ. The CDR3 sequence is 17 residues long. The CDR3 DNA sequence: TGTGCCAGCAGCTTAGGACCAGGGCAGGGCGTAGACTATGGCTACACCTTC. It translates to CASSLGPGQGVDYGYTF.